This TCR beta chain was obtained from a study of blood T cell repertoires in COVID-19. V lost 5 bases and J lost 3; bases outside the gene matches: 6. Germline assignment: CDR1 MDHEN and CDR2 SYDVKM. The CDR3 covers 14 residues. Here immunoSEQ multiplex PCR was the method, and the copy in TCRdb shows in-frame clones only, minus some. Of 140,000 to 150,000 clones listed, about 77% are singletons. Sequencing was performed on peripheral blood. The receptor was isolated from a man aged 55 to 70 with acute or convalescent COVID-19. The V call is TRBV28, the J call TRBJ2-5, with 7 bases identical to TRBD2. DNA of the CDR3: TGTGCCAGCAGTCGGGAGGCGGAAGAAGAGACCCAGTACTTC. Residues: CASSREAEEETQYF.